This T cell receptor beta chain originates from a study of blood T cell repertoires in COVID-19. Study information: From T cells, B-cell-depleted T cells, or PBMCs came the material, which was cDNA or gDNA.

The length of the CDR3 is 14 residues. The germline V gene encodes CDR1 SNHLY and CDR2 FYNNEI. Trimming removed 7 bases from V and 5 bases from J; junction bases left unmatched: 7. Profiling relied on immunoSEQ multiplex PCR, and the TCRdb table lists in-frame clones only, not all of them. The profile shows some 390,000 clones, around 87% of them singletons. The sequence derives from a woman in her fifties or sixties with COVID-19, enrolled during active disease. The sample consisted of peripheral blood. The J gene is TRBJ1-2, the V gene TRBV2; 10 bases align to TRBD1. For the CDR3, the DNA is TGTGCCAGCATTCACGGACAGGGGGGTTATGGCTACACCTTC. Translated, it gives CASIHGQGGYGYTF.